This T cell receptor beta chain was documented in a study of blood T cell repertoires in COVID-19. In its sample, this clone was seen a few times. Sequenced by immunoSEQ multiplex PCR; TCRdb stores in-frame clones only, minus some. The sample gives 200,000 to 250,000 clones, 70% to 90% of which show up once; roughly 2% is in the top ten. The clonotype was recovered from a woman in her forties or fifties with acute or convalescent COVID-19. The specimen sequenced was peripheral blood.

The DNA of the CDR3 is TGTGCCACCAGCAGAGACACGGACAGGAAAATTTCTAATTCACCCCTCCACTTT. As protein: CATSRDTDRKISNSPLHF. The chain combines TRBV15 with TRBJ1-6; 7 bases agree with TRBD1. This CDR3 region has 18 residues. V lost 0 bases, J lost 6 bases, and 11 bases stayed unmatched. Germline V CDR1 and CDR2: LNHNV, YYDKDF (reference sequence).